The 27 T cell receptor beta chains below all came from one sample that was sequenced in a study of blood T cell repertoires in COVID-19. Method: immunoSEQ multiplex PCR; TCRdb's copy keeps in-frame clones and lacks some. This table holds roughly 100,000 clones, approximately 86% found once. The sample consisted of peripheral blood. The receptors derive from a woman in her forties or fifties with COVID-19, enrolled during active disease.

The chain uses TRBV20-1 and TRBJ2-5; D not certain. Trimming cost V 6 bases and J 5 bases, with 10 bases left between them. This CDR3 spans 11 amino acids. CDR1 and CDR2 (germline): DFQATT, SNEGSKA (reference sequence). DNA of the CDR3: TGCAGTGCGCCACGGCGGGAGACCCAGTACTTC. Translation gives CSAPRRETQYF.

This clone was detected a few times. The chain couples TRBV18 to TRBJ1-2; 9 bases map to TRBD1. In germline, CDR1 is KGHSH, CDR2 LQKENI. With V trimmed by 0 bases and J by 7 bases, 3 bases remained unmatched. There are 14 residues in the CDR3. The CDR3, as DNA: TGTGCCAGCTCACCACCAGGGACAGGGTTTGGCTACACCTTC. Protein sequence: CASSPPGTGFGYTF. Supplemented by reference TRBV18 and TRBJ1-2, the full variable domain reads NAGVMQNPRHLVRRRGQEARLRCSPMKGHSHVYWYRQLPEEGLKFMVYLQKENIIDESGMPKERFSAEFPKEGPSILRIQQVVRGDSAAYFCASSPPGTGFGYTFGSGTRLTVV.

V is TRBV7-9 and J is TRBJ1-4, with D perhaps matching TRBD1 (6 bases). Trimming pared 5 bases from V and 0 bases from J, leaving 22 bases between. There are 19 residues in the CDR3. Germline V CDR1 and CDR2: SEHNR, FQNEAQ (reference sequence). Here the CDR3 reads CASSQWGPDSLATNEKLFF. The DNA for the CDR3 is TGTGCCAGCAGCCAGTGGGGGCCCGACAGTCTGGCAACTAATGAAAAACTGTTTTTT.

The CDR3 loop is CASSLGQTLNTEAFF. CDR3 DNA: TGTGCCAGCAGCTTAGGCCAGACTTTGAACACTGAAGCTTTCTTT. The J gene is TRBJ1-1, the V gene TRBV5-4; D uncertain. CDR3 length: 15 amino acids. V was shortened by 2 bases and J by 0 bases, with 11 bases between the two germline ends. Germline CDR1 SGHNT, CDR2 YYREEE (reference sequence).

The J gene is TRBJ2-5, the V gene TRBV2, with TRBD1 matching 11 bases. The ends lost 2 bases at V and 4 bases at J; junction bases unmatched: 9. Germline V gene lookup returns CDR1 SNHLY and CDR2 FYNNEI. This CDR3 has 17 amino acids. CDR3 loop: CASSERRAGTGGETQYF. The CDR3 nucleotides read TGTGCCAGCAGTGAAAGACGAGCCGGGACAGGGGGAGAGACCCAGTACTTC.

The chain is built from TRBV4-1 and TRBJ1-3; perhaps TRBD1 as D (5 bases). Germline CDR1 is MGHRA and CDR2 is YSYEKL. Trimming took off 3 bases at V and 0 bases at J, with 9 bases between the two ends. The CDR3 length is 15 residues. CDR3 sequence: CASSHLDNSGNTIYF. DNA for the CDR3: TGCGCCAGCAGCCACTTGGACAACTCTGGAAACACCATATATTTT.

The genes are TRBV9 and TRBJ1-3, with TRBD1 as a possible D gene (6 bases). Germline assignment: CDR1 SGDLS and CDR2 YYNGEE. V lost 0 bases, J lost 4 bases, and 20 bases lay in between. The CDR3 sequence is 18 residues long. In nucleotides, the CDR3 is TGTGCCAGCAGCGTAGCGGCAGGGGCCGAAGGTTCCGGAAACACCATATATTTT. As protein: CASSVAAGAEGSGNTIYF. Using reference TRBV9 and TRBJ1-3 for the parts outside the CDR3, the full variable domain is DSGVTQTPKHLITATGQRVTLRCSPRSGDLSVYWYQQSLDQGLQFLIQYYNGEERAKGNILERFSAQQFPDLHSELNLSSLELGDSALYFCASSVAAGAEGSGNTIYFGEGSWLTVV.

The V call is TRBV20-1, the J call TRBJ1-2, with D hard to call. This CDR3 comprises 12 residues. V was clipped by 3 bases and J by 4 bases, with 9 bases between them. Looked up from germline, CDR1 is DFQATT and CDR2 is SNEGSKA (reference sequence). As DNA, the CDR3 is TGCAGTGCTAGTTTCCAGCGCTATGGCTACACCTTC. It codes for CSASFQRYGYTF.

On this clone itself: One junction end does not reproduce the germline sequence, and a read error may be involved. The chain combines TRBV6-5 with TRBJ2-3; weak D call: TRBD1 (6 bases). The CDR3 consists of 12 residues. Germline V gene data show CDR1 as MNHEY and CDR2 as SVGAGI. The CDR3 spells CAVGLGDNTQYF. The DNA of the CDR3 is TGCGCAGTTGGGCTAGGGGACAATACGCAGTATTTT.

This rearrangement joins TRBV4-3 to TRBJ2-5, with D possibly TRBD2 on 6 matching bases. The CDR3 runs 15 residues. V lost 0 bases and J lost 5, with 13 bases in between. Germline values: CDR1 LGHNA, CDR2 YSLEER. The CDR3 loop reads CASSQDPTGEETQYF. For the CDR3, the DNA is TGCGCCAGCAGCCAAGATCCCACGGGGGAGGAGACCCAGTACTTC.

This CDR3 is CASTWRETDTQYF. The CDR3 nucleotides read TGTGCCAGCACCTGGAGGGAAACAGATACGCAGTATTTT. The rearrangement joins TRBV7-9 to TRBJ2-3; tentative D call: TRBD2 (6 bases). Per germline, CDR1 SEHNR and CDR2 FQNEAQ (reference sequence). CDR3 length equals 13 residues. V lost 7 bases to trimming and J lost 3 bases, with 11 bases between them.

The rearrangement uses TRBV6-1 and TRBJ1-1, with a tentative D call TRBD1 (6 bases). Germline V gene data show CDR1 as MNHNS and CDR2 as SASEGT. This CDR3 is 14 amino acids long. V was cut by 5 bases and J by 1 base, with 11 bases left in between. In DNA form, the CDR3 reads TGTGCCAGCAGTTATACAGGGACGAACACTGAAGCTTTCTTT. It yields the protein CASSYTGTNTEAFF.

This clone was detected a few times. V gene TRBV6-2 or TRBV6-3 combines with J gene TRBJ1-2, with a weak D call TRBD1 (6 bases). V was pared by 6 bases and J by 2 bases, with 10 bases between. This CDR3 spans 13 amino acids. The germline gives CDR1 MNHEY, CDR2 SVGEGT. The CDR3 DNA is TGTGCCAGCAGCAGGGGAGGAAACTATGGCTACACCTTC. It codes for CASSRGGNYGYTF.

The chain has TRBV30 and TRBJ2-7; possible D gene TRBD2, 5 bases. This CDR3 is 13 amino acids long. CDR1 and CDR2 from the germline V gene are GTSNPN and SVGIG (reference sequence). The ends were cut back, 4 bases at V and 1 base at J, with 11 bases in the middle. CDR3 sequence (DNA): TGTGCCTGGACCTTCGGAGGTTCCTACGAGCAGTACTTC. This translates into CAWTFGGSYEQYF. The full variable domain, its missing parts supplied by reference TRBV30 and TRBJ2-7, is SQTIHQWPATLVQPVGSPLSLECTVEGTSNPNLYWYRQAAGRGLQLLFYSVGIGQISSEVPQNLSASRPQDRQFILSSKKLLLSDSGFYLCAWTFGGSYEQYFGPGTRLTVT.

V usage is TRBV7-2 and J usage is TRBJ2-2; TRBD2 matches at 7 bases. The germline V gene encodes CDR1 SGHTA and CDR2 FQGNSA. This CDR3 comprises 16 residues. The J segment lost 0 bases and the V segment lost 1 base, leaving 2 bases of the junction unmatched. CDR3 in DNA: TGTGCCAGCAGCTTAGTGGCGGGGGCGAACACCGGGGAGCTGTTTTTT. It codes for CASSLVAGANTGELFF.

The table lists this clone with a count of one. The junction shows a germline mismatch at one end, possibly a read error. DNA of the CDR3: TGTGCCAGTTCACCGGGACAGCAAGAGACCCAGTACTTC. Residues: CASSPGQQETQYF. This chain joins TRBV18 and TRBJ2-5; 7 bases align to TRBD1. Germline V gives CDR1 KGHSH, CDR2 LQKENI. The CDR3 runs to 13 residues.

V and J are TRBV9 and TRBJ2-2; D remains ambiguous. V lost 0 bases and J 5 bases, leaving 2 bases between the germline ends. Germline V gene lookup returns CDR1 SGDLS and CDR2 YYNGEE. This CDR3 contains 12 residues. CDR3 residues: CASSVATGELFF. In DNA, the CDR3 is TGTGCCAGCAGCGTAGCGACCGGGGAGCTGTTTTTT. Looking up the rest from reference TRBV9 and TRBJ2-2 gives the full variable domain: DSGVTQTPKHLITATGQRVTLRCSPRSGDLSVYWYQQSLDQGLQFLIQYYNGEERAKGNILERFSAQQFPDLHSELNLSSLELGDSALYFCASSVATGELFFGEGSRLTVL.

The rearrangement uses TRBV28 and TRBJ1-5; D is ambiguous. The CDR3 contains 15 residues. Trimming stripped 2 bases from V and 5 bases from J, with 13 bases between. Germline loops: CDR1 MDHEN, CDR2 SYDVKM. The CDR3 DNA reads as TGTGCCAGCAGTTTAGGGCAGGTGATGTATCAGCCCCAGCATTTT. It yields the protein CASSLGQVMYQPQHF.

There are a few counts of this clone. The chain joins TRBV6-6 to TRBJ2-3; D gene unclear. Trimming took 5 bases from V and 3 from J, leaving 6 bases between them. The CDR3 loop spans 12 amino acids. Germline V lookup: CDR1 MNHNY, CDR2 SVGAGI (reference sequence). This chain's CDR3 is CASSQTTDTQYF. DNA of the CDR3: TGTGCCAGCAGTCAGACAACAGATACGCAGTATTTT.

The J gene is TRBJ2-4, the V gene TRBV3-1 (or the pseudogene TRBV3-2); 7 positions match TRBD2. Looked up from germline, CDR1 is LGHDT and CDR2 is YNNKEL (reference sequence). CDR3 length: 16 residues. Trimming cost V 0 bases and J 1 base; bases outside gene matches: 3. The CDR3 is CASSQETGGAKNIQYF. In DNA, the CDR3 is TGTGCCAGCAGCCAAGAAACCGGGGGGGCCAAAAACATTCAGTACTTC.

Only a few counts were recorded for this clone. This chain connects TRBV28 to TRBJ1-2; TRBD1 might be the D (6 bases). Trimming left V 7 bases short and J 8 bases short, with 17 bases between. The germline V gene has CDR1 MDHEN and CDR2 SYDVKM. CDR3 length: 13 amino acids. CDR3 sequence: CASTVGGHGGYTF. The CDR3 DNA reads as TGTGCCAGCACCGTGGGGGGGCACGGCGGCTACACCTTC.

The chain recombines TRBV28 with TRBJ1-3; tentative D call: TRBD1 (5 bases). V dropped 9 bases and J dropped 3 bases, with 18 bases sitting between them. Germline V gene sequence: CDR1 MDHEN, CDR2 SYDVKM. The CDR3 extends over 15 amino acids. The CDR3 is CASNNWGEDGNTIYF. In DNA form, the CDR3 reads TGTGCCAGTAATAATTGGGGGGAGGATGGAAACACCATATATTTT. The whole variable domain, remainder taken from reference TRBV28 and TRBJ1-3, is DVKVTQSSRYLVKRTGEKVFLECVQDMDHENMFWYRQDPGLGLRLIYFSYDVKMKEKGDIPEGYSVSREKKERFSLILESASTNQTSMYLCASNNWGEDGNTIYFGEGSWLTVV.

Only a few counts were recorded for this clone. This chain links TRBV5-1 with TRBJ2-1; 8 bases are a match to TRBD2. In germline, CDR1 is SGHRS, CDR2 YFSETQ. Trimming took 4 bases from V and 9 from J; bases not matched to a gene: 6. This CDR3 is 13 amino acids long. CDR3 in DNA: TGCGCCAGCAGCCCCGGACTAGCTAGTGAGCAGTTCTTC. Protein: CASSPGLASEQFF.

V gene TRBV5-1 combines with J gene TRBJ1-5; TRBD1 agrees at 8 bases. J lost 1 base, V lost 4 bases, and 4 bases had no gene match. CDR1 and CDR2 (germline): SGHRS, YFSETQ. This CDR3 spans 15 amino acids. CDR3 region: CASSQGQGSNQPQHF. The CDR3 region has the DNA TGCGCCAGCAGCCAAGGACAGGGAAGCAATCAGCCCCAGCATTTT.

V and J are TRBV6-2 or TRBV6-3 and TRBJ2-7; D may be TRBD2 (5 bases). The germline CDR1 and CDR2 sequences are MNHEY and SVGEGT. The CDR3 runs 12 residues. V was clipped by 5 bases and J by 3 bases, with 8 bases between them. CDR3 nucleotides: TGTGCCAGCAGTGGACTGAGCTACGAGCAGTACTTC. It yields the protein CASSGLSYEQYF.

The chain links TRBV19 to TRBJ1-2; the match to TRBD1 covers 11 bases. With V trimmed by 4 bases and J by 4 bases, 5 bases remained unmatched. Germline assignment: CDR1 LNHDA and CDR2 SQIVND (reference sequence). The CDR3 contains 15 residues. The CDR3 nucleotides read TGTGCCAGTAGTACAGCGGGGACAGGGGGCTATGGCTACACCTTC. Translated, it gives CASSTAGTGGYGYTF.

The rearrangement links TRBV19 to TRBJ2-7, with TRBD2 identical over 10 bases. Germline V CDR1 and CDR2: LNHDA, SQIVND (reference sequence). Trimming took 3 bases from V and 2 from J; bases not matched to a gene: 4. This CDR3 has 15 residues. The CDR3 sequence is CASSIPAGGTYEQYF. The CDR3 DNA follows: TGTGCCAGTAGTATTCCAGCGGGGGGGACCTACGAGCAGTACTTC.